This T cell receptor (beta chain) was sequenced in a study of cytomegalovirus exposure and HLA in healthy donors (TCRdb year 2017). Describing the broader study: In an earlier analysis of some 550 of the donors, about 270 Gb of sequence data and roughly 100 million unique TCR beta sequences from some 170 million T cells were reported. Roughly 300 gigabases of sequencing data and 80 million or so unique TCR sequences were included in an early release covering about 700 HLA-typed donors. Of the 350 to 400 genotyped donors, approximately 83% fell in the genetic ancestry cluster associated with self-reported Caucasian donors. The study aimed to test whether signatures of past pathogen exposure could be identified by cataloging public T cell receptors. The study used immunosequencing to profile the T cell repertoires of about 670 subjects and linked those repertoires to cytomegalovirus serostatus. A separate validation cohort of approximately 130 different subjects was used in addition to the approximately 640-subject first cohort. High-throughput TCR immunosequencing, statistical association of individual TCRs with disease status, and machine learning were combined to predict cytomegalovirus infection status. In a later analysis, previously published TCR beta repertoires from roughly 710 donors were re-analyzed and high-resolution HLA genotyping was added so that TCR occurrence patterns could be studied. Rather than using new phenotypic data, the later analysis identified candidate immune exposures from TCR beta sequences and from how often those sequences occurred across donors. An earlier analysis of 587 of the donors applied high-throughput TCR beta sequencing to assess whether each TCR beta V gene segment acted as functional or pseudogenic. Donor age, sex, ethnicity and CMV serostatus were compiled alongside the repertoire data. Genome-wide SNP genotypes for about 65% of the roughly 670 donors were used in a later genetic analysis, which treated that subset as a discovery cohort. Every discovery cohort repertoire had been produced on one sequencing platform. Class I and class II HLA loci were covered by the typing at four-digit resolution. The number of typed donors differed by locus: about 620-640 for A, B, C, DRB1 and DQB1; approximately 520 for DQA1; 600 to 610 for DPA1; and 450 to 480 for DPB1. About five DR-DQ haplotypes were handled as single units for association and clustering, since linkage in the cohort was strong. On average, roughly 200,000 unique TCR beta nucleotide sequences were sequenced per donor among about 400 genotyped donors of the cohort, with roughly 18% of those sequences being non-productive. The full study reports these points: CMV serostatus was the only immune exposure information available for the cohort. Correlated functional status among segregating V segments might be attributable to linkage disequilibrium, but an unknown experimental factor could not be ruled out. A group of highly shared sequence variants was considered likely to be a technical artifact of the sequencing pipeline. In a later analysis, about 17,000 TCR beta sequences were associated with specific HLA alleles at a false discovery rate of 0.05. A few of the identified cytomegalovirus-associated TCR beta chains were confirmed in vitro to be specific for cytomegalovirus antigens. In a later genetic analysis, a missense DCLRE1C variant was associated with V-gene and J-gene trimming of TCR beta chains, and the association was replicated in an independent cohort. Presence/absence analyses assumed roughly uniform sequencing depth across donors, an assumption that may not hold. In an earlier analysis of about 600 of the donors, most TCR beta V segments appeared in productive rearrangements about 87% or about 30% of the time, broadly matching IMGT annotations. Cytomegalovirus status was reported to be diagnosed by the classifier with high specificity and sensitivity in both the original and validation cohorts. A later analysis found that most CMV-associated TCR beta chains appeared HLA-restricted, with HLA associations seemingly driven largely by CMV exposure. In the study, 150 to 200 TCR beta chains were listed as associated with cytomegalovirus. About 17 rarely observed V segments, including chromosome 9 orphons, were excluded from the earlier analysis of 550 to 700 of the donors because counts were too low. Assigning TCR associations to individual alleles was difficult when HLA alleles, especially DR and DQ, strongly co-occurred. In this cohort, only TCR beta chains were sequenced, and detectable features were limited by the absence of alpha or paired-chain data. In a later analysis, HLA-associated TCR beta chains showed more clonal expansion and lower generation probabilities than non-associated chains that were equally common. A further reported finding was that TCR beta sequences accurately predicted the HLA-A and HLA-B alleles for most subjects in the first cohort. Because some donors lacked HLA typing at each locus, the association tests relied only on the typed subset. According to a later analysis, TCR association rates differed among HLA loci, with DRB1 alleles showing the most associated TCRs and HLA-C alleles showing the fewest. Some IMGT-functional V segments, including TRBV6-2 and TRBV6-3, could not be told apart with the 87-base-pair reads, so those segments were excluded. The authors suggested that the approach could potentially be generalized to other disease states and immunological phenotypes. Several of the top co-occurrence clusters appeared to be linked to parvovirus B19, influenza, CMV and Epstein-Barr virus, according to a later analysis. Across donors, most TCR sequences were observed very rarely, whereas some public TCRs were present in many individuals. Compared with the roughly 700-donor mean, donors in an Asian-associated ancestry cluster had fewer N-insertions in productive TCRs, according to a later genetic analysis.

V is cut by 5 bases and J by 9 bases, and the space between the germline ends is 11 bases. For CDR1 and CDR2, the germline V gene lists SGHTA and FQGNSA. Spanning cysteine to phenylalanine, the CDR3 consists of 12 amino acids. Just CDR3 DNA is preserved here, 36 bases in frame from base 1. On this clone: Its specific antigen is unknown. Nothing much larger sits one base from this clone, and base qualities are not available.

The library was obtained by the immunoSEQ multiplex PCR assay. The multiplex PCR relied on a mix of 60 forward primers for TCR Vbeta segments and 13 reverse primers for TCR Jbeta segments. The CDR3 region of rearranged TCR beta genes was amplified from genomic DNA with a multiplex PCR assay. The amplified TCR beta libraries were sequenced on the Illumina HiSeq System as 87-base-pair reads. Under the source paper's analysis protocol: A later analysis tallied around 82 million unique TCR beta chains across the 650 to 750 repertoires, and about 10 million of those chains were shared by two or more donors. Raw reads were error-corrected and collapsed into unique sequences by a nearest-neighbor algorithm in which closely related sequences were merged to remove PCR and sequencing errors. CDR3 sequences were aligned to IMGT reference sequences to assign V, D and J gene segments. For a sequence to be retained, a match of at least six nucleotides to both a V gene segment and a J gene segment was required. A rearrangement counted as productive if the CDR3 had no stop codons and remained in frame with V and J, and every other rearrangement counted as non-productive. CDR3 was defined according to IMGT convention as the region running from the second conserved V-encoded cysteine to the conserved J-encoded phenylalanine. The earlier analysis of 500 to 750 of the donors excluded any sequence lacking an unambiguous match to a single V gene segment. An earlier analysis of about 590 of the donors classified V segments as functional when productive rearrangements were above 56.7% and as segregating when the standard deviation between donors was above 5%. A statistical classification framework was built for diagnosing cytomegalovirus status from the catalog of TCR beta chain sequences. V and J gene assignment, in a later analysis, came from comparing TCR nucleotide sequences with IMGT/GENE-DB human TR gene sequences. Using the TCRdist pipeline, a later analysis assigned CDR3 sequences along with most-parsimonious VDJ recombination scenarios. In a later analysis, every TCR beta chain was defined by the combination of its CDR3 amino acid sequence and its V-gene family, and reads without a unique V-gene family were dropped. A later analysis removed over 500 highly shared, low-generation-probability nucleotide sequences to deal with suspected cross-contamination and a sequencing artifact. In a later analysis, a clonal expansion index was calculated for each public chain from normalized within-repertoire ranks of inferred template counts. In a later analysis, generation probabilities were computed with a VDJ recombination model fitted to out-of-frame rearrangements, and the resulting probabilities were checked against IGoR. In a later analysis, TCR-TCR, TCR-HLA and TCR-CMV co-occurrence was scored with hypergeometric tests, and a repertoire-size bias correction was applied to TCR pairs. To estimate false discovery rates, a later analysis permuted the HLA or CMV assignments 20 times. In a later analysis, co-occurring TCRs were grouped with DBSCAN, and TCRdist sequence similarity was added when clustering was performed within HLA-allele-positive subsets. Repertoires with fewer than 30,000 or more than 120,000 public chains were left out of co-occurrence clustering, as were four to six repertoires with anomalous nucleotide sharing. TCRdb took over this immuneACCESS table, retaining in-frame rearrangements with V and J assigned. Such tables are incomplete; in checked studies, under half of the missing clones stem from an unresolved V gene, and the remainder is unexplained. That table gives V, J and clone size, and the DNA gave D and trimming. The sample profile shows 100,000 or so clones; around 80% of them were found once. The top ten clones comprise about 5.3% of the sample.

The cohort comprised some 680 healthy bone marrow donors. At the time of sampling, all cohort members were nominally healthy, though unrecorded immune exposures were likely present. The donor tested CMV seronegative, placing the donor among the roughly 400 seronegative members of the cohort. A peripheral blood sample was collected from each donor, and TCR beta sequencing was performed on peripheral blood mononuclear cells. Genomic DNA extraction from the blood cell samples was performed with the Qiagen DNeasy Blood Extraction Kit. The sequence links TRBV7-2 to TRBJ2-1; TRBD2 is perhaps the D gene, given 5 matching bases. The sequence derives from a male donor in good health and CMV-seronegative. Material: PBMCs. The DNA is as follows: TGTGCCAGCAGCCCATACGCGGGTGAGCAGTTCTTC. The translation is CASSPYAGEQFF.